This T cell receptor beta chain comes out of a study of shared clonotypes between healthy human individuals. On the study more broadly: Plates per donor: three CD4 naive, three CD4 memory, two CD8 naive, one CD8 memory.

Clones were read by immunoSEQ multiplex PCR, and TCRdb kept only the in-frame ones, dropping some. The sample has roughly 2,000,000 clones, approximately 94% seen once. This clone came up once. Its antigen remains unidentified. Study-level results: The represented genetic and exposure-history diversity was limited by the small number of donors.

Looked up from germline, CDR1 is SGHRS and CDR2 is YFSETQ. V lost 5 bases to trimming and J lost 2 bases; unmatched junction nucleotides: 7. CDR3 size: 14 residues. In the naive CD8 group, cells lacked CD45RO and were positively selected for CCR7, so terminally differentiated effector memory CD45RA+ cells were left out. This sequence originates from a man between 18 and 29 years old in good health. Sequencing was done on a sample of naive CD8+ T cells sorted from blood. This rearrangement joins TRBV5-1 to TRBJ2-7; TRBD1 aligns across 7 bases. This CDR3 is CASRATGSPYEQYF. CDR3 bases: TGCGCCAGCAGAGCGACAGGGTCGCCCTACGAGCAGTACTTC.